The entry that follows covers one TCR beta chain sequence. Its target is not known. Generated by immunoSEQ multiplex PCR, the TCRdb table keeps only in-frame clones and is missing some. This sample carries some 10,000 clones, about two thirds of them seen once, and the ten largest clones take roughly 9.6%. V was shortened by 1 base and J by 2 bases, with 18 bases between the two germline ends. This CDR3 has 18 amino acids. The germline V gene encodes CDR1 PRHDT and CDR2 FYEKMQ (reference sequence). The sample is drawn from a study of CD4+ T cells in melanoma. Study-level findings and limits: A reported correlation linked neoantigen-specific CD4+ T cells to CD8+, macrophage and B cell function.

This sequence originates from a human donor with melanoma. The chain has TRBV13 and TRBJ2-1; D might be TRBD2 (5 bases). The sequencing input was cells from a culture (not recorded whether cultured in vitro). CDR3 region: CASSLDPSVFGAYNEQFF. In DNA, the CDR3 is TGTGCCAGCAGCTTAGACCCCTCCGTATTCGGGGCCTACAATGAGCAGTTCTTC. Based on the CDR3 plus reference TRBV13 and TRBJ2-1, the full variable domain is AAGVIQSPRHLIKEKRETATLKCYPIPRHDTVYWYQQGPGQDPQFLISFYEKMQSDKGSIPDRFSAQQFSDYHSELNMSSLELGDSALYFCASSLDPSVFGAYNEQFFGPGTRLTVL.